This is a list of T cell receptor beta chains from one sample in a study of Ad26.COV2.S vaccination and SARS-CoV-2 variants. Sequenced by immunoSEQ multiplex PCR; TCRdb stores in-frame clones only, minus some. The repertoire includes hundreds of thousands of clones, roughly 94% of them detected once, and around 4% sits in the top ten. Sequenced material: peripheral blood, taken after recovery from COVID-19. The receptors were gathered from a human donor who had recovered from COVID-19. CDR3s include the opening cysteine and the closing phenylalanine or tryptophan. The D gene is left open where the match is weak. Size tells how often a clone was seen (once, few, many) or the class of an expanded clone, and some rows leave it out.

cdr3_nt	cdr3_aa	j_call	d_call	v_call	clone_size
TGCGCCAGCAGCTCAGCTATTAGGACAGGTAGCGAGCAGTACTTC	CASSSAIRTGSEQYF	TRBJ2-7	TRBD1	TRBV5-1	NA
TGTGCCACCAGCAGGGACCGAAACCAAGAGACCCAGTACTTC	CATSRDRNQETQYF	TRBJ2-5	NA	TRBV15	NA
TGCGCCAGCAGTGTGGGGACCCAAAGCACAGATACGCAGTATTTT	CASSVGTQSTDTQYF	TRBJ2-3	NA	TRBV10-1	NA
TGTGCCAGCAGCGCTGAGGGGGAGACAGCTTACAATGAGCAGTTCTTC	CASSAEGETAYNEQFF	TRBJ2-1	NA	TRBV9	NA
TGTGCCAGCAGCAGGAGGGCAGGCCGCACAGATACGCAGTATTTT	CASSRRAGRTDTQYF	TRBJ2-3	NA	TRBV9	NA
TGTGCCAGCAGCTTGGAGTCAGGGAGGAACACTGAAGCTTTCTTT	CASSLESGRNTEAFF	TRBJ1-1	NA	TRBV5-5	NA
TGTGCCAGCAGCCAGATGAGGGGGTCCACTGAAGCTTTCTTT	CASSQMRGSTEAFF	TRBJ1-1	NA	TRBV14	NA
TGTGCCAGCAGGGATCCGTCCGGGGCTGGCTACACCTTC	CASRDPSGAGYTF	TRBJ1-2	NA	TRBV6-4	NA
TGCAGCGTTGTCGTCGGCTACAATGAGCAGTTCTTC	CSVVVGYNEQFF	TRBJ2-1	NA	TRBV29-1	NA
TGTGCCAGCAGTTACAGGAACACTGAAGCTTTCTTT	CASSYRNTEAFF	TRBJ1-1	NA	TRBV12-3/TRBV12-4	NA
TGTGCCAGCAGTATAGTCCAGTACGACTCTGGAAACACCATATATTTT	CASSIVQYDSGNTIYF	TRBJ1-3	NA	TRBV7-6	few
TGTGCCAGCAGCGTAGGTAATCCGCAAGACGAGCAGTACTTC	CASSVGNPQDEQYF	TRBJ2-7	NA	TRBV9	NA
TGTGCCAGTAGTATTTTGCAGCTAGATCAGCCCCAGCATTTT	CASSILQLDQPQHF	TRBJ1-5	NA	TRBV19	NA
TGTGCCAGCAGCTTAGGGGCAGTGGAGGGTACTGAAGCTTTCTTT	CASSLGAVEGTEAFF	TRBJ1-1	NA	TRBV13	NA
TGTGCCTGGAGTGATCCCGACTCTGGAAACACCATATATTTT	CAWSDPDSGNTIYF	TRBJ1-3	NA	TRBV30	once
TGTGCCAGCAGTTATGGCCAGTGGAATGAGCAGTTCTTC	CASSYGQWNEQFF	TRBJ2-1	NA	TRBV6-2/TRBV6-3	NA
TGTGCCAGCAGTGAAGATATGGGCCGCTCTGGAAACACCATATATTTT	CASSEDMGRSGNTIYF	TRBJ1-3	NA	TRBV2	NA
TGCAGTGCTAGAGACTCCTACGAGCAGTACTTC	CSARDSYEQYF	TRBJ2-7	NA	TRBV20-1	NA
TGCGCCAGCAGCTTGGGAGGACAGGGGGCTGTAGCCTACGAGCAGTACTTC	CASSLGGQGAVAYEQYF	TRBJ2-7	TRBD1	TRBV5-1	NA
TGTGCCAGCAGTGGTATGAGCCGGGACAGGGTCCCCTACGAGCAGTACTTC	CASSGMSRDRVPYEQYF	TRBJ2-7	TRBD1	TRBV28	NA
TGTGCCAGCAGGAACCAAGGGACAGAAGAGACCCAGTACTTC	CASRNQGTEETQYF	TRBJ2-5	TRBD1	TRBV27	NA
TGCGCCAGCAGCCAGCGACAGGGGGCGAGGACTGAAGCTTTCTTT	CASSQRQGARTEAFF	TRBJ1-1	TRBD1	TRBV4-1	NA
TGTGCCAGCAGTTTAGGCGGGTCCTACAATGAGCAGTTCTTC	CASSLGGSYNEQFF	TRBJ2-1	NA	TRBV28	NA
TGTGCCAGCAGCTTAGCGACGGGTATGAATGAAAAACTGTTTTTT	CASSLATGMNEKLFF	TRBJ1-4	NA	TRBV7-9	NA
TGTGCCAGCAGTTTAACAGAGGTACCTATGGAAGCTTTCTTT	CASSLTEVPMEAFF	TRBJ1-1	NA	TRBV27	NA
TGTGCCAGCAGCACGGGACAGGGGTCCGGTTCACCCCTCCACTTT	CASSTGQGSGSPLHF	TRBJ1-6	TRBD1	TRBV13	few
TGTGCCAGCACCTGGGACAGGGAGAATGAGCAGTTCTTC	CASTWDRENEQFF	TRBJ2-1	TRBD1	TRBV12-3/TRBV12-4	NA
TGTGCCAGCAGTTGGTTGGGACAGGGAGGCGGCTACACCTTC	CASSWLGQGGGYTF	TRBJ1-2	TRBD1	TRBV27	NA
TGTGCCAGCAGTGAAGGGGACAGGGGGCTCTCCATCTATGGCTACACCTTC	CASSEGDRGLSIYGYTF	TRBJ1-2	TRBD1	TRBV25-1	once
TGTGCCAGCAGCTTAGAGGGACAGGGAACCTACGAGCAGTACTTC	CASSLEGQGTYEQYF	TRBJ2-7	TRBD1	TRBV7-9	NA
TGTGCCAGCAGCCGGGGGGAGACCCAGTACTTC	CASSRGETQYF	TRBJ2-5	NA	TRBV7-6	NA
TGCGCCAGCAGCTCACGGACTAGCGGGGGGCATAATGAGCAGTTCTTC	CASSSRTSGGHNEQFF	TRBJ2-1	TRBD2	TRBV5-1	once
TGTGCCAGCAGCCAAGATCGGCGGGAAGCTTTCTTT	CASSQDRREAFF	TRBJ1-1	NA	TRBV3-1/TRBV3-2	NA
TGTGCCAGCAGTGAATTCTGGGGGCCTGGAAACACCATATATTTT	CASSEFWGPGNTIYF	TRBJ1-3	NA	TRBV6-1	once
TGTGCCAGCAGCGAGTGGGGGACCCAGACCTGGGACACTGAAGCTTTCTTT	CASSEWGTQTWDTEAFF	TRBJ1-1	NA	TRBV9	once
TGTGCCAGCAGCCCGAGGGGGACGGGTCAGCCCCAGCATTTT	CASSPRGTGQPQHF	TRBJ1-5	NA	TRBV7-8	once
TGTGCCAGCAGCCTTGGACAGGTACGGGGCGAGCAGTACTTC	CASSLGQVRGEQYF	TRBJ2-7	TRBD1	TRBV6-5	NA
TGCGCCAGCAGCTTGGTTGGACAGGGAGTTTTGGGCACTGAAGCTTTCTTT	CASSLVGQGVLGTEAFF	TRBJ1-1	TRBD1	TRBV5-1	NA
TGTGCCAGCAGCTTAGGCCGGGGATCACCCCTCCACTTT	CASSLGRGSPLHF	TRBJ1-6	NA	TRBV13	NA
TGTGCCAGCAGCTACGGGGGGCCGGGCGAGCAGTACTTC	CASSYGGPGEQYF	TRBJ2-7	NA	TRBV5-6	NA
TGTGCCAGCTCACCGTGGGACAGGGTCCTCAATTCACCCCTCCACTTT	CASSPWDRVLNSPLHF	TRBJ1-6	TRBD1	TRBV18	NA
TGTGCCAGCAGCGTAAATGTTCTCGGGGATGAGCAGTTCTTC	CASSVNVLGDEQFF	TRBJ2-1	NA	TRBV9	once
TGTGCCAGCAGTGAGGGAGCGGGTTCCTCCTACGAGCAGTACTTC	CASSEGAGSSYEQYF	TRBJ2-7	NA	TRBV2	NA
TGTGCCATCAGGAGATACTATGGCTACACCTTC	CAIRRYYGYTF	TRBJ1-2	NA	TRBV10-3	NA
TGTGCCAGCAGCCAACAGCTCTACGAGCAGTACTTC	CASSQQLYEQYF	TRBJ2-7	NA	TRBV7-2	once
TGTGCCAGCAGGGACCTAGAGGTGGAGTATTTT	CASRDLEVEYF	TRBJ2-3	NA	TRBV2	NA